This T cell receptor (beta chain) appears in the sequencing data of a study of cytomegalovirus exposure and HLA in healthy donors. Study-wide findings and caveats: Most TCR sequences were uncommon, yet certain public TCRs appeared in many donors.

Though probably carrying unrecorded immune exposures, donors were nominally healthy at sampling. The PCR contained 60 Vbeta and 13 Jbeta primers. TCRdb's copy holds only in-frame clones and misses some; the assay was immunoSEQ multiplex PCR. The table shows 150,000 to 160,000 clones, with roughly 70% occurring only once. A note on this clone: The antigen is unknown.

J gave up 8 bases and V 7 bases, and 11 bases lay outside the gene matches. The CDR3 contains 14 residues. Germline-derived CDR1 and CDR2 are SGHTA and FQGNSA. Material for sequencing was PBMCs. The chain combines TRBV7-2 with TRBJ2-1, with TRBD2 identical over 7 bases. The sequence was obtained from a man aged 25 to 40 in good health and CMV-seronegative. This CDR3 reads CASNPTPGGYEQFF. The CDR3 coding sequence is TGTGCCAGCAACCCGACCCCGGGGGGTTATGAGCAGTTCTTC.